The source of this T cell receptor beta chain is a study of radiation and T cells in renal cell carcinoma. Study overall: Nephrectomy followed 15 Gy stereotactic body radiation by 4 weeks.

Generated by immunoSEQ multiplex PCR, the TCRdb table keeps only in-frame clones and is missing some. Altogether about 60,000 clones are present, roughly four fifths being singletons, with the ten largest covering about 6.8%. Time point: blood 2 weeks post-SBRT. Treatment defined: 15 Gy SBRT to primary tumor, nephrectomy 4 weeks later. CDR3 length: 14 residues. Trimming removed 8 bases at V and 1 base at J, with 14 bases between. Per the germline V gene, CDR1 is SGHVS and CDR2 is FNYEAQ. General study points: Without pretreatment biopsies, baseline tumor clonotype presence was undetermined.

A remark on this clone: As yet, its antigen is unknown.

The sample in question was blood, obtained from a patient whose treatment included radiotherapy and nephrectomy. This TCR came from a man aged 60 to 69 with renal cell carcinoma. V is TRBV7-6 and J is TRBJ1-1, with D unclear. The chain's CDR3 is CASGSMGSNTEAFF. For the CDR3, the DNA is TGTGCCAGCGGATCTATGGGGTCGAACACTGAAGCTTTCTTT.